Below, 14 T cell receptor beta chains from the same sample are listed, as sequenced in a study of blood T cell repertoires in COVID-19. Sequencing was performed with immunoSEQ multiplex PCR; in TCRdb, only in-frame clones are kept and a portion is missing. The top ten hold approximately 4.1% of the sample, which has roughly 150,000 clones, 80% to 85% seen once. The sequenced material came from peripheral blood. The receptors stem from a woman older than 75 with acute or convalescent COVID-19.

The rearrangement links TRBV27 to TRBJ2-3, with 7 bases aligning to TRBD2. CDR3 length: 16 residues. V lost 6 bases, J lost 3 bases, and 12 bases stayed unmatched. Per germline, CDR1 MNHEY and CDR2 SMNVEV (reference sequence). Written as DNA, the CDR3 is TGTGCCAGCAGGTTAGCGGCTAGCGGATATACAGATACGCAGTATTTT. Its translation is CASRLAASGYTDTQYF.

The J gene is TRBJ1-1, the V gene TRBV21-1. TRBV21-1 is a recognized pseudogene. This CDR3 is built from 15 residues. CDR3 in DNA: TGTGCCAGTCCCGAAAAAGCGAACTCGAACACTGAAGCTTTCTTT. Protein sequence: CASPEKANSNTEAFF.

The V and J genes are TRBV15 and TRBJ1-6, with a possible D match to TRBD1 (5 bases). The V gene lost 1 base and the J gene lost 7 bases, with 14 bases spanning the gap. Germline lookup yields CDR1 LNHNV and CDR2 YYDKDF (reference sequence). The CDR3 is 16 residues long. The CDR3 region is CATSRAIQVENSPLHF. As DNA, the CDR3 is TGTGCCACCAGCAGAGCGATACAGGTTGAAAATTCACCCCTCCACTTT.

This clone appeared once. The V call is TRBV24-1, the J call TRBJ1-5; 8 positions agree with TRBD1. Looked up from germline, CDR1 is KGHDR and CDR2 is SFDVKD. There are 16 residues in the CDR3. The ends lost 5 bases at V and 4 bases at J; junction bases unmatched: 9. This chain's CDR3 is CATSGGGTGQNQPQHF. Written as DNA, the CDR3 is TGTGCCACCAGTGGGGGAGGGACAGGCCAAAATCAGCCCCAGCATTTT.

The rearrangement links TRBV28 to TRBJ1-2; D possibly corresponds to TRBD1 (5 bases). CDR1 is MDHEN and CDR2 is SYDVKM in the germline V gene. This CDR3 has 14 amino acids. V lost 11 bases, J lost 4 bases, and 20 bases lay in between. CDR3: CAVQRGLAPYGYTF. CDR3 sequence (DNA): TGTGCCGTACAAAGGGGCCTCGCCCCCTATGGCTACACCTTC.

V usage is TRBV19 and J usage is TRBJ1-4; tentatively, D is TRBD1 (5 bases). This CDR3 spans 15 amino acids. V was shortened by 5 bases and J by 8 bases, with 18 bases between the two germline ends. Germline CDR1 is LNHDA and CDR2 is SQIVND (reference sequence). This CDR3 is CASSPAAGLGEKLFF. CDR3 bases: TGTGCCAGTAGTCCGGCGGCAGGGTTAGGCGAAAAACTGTTTTTT.

V gene TRBV7-6 combines with J gene TRBJ2-1; 16 positions agree with TRBD2. The CDR3 is made up of 18 amino acids. J lost 7 bases, V lost 0 bases, and 6 bases had no gene match. Per the germline V gene, CDR1 is SGHVS and CDR2 is FNYEAQ. CDR3 residues: CASSLAGLAGGVMNEQFF. CDR3 DNA sequence: TGTGCCAGCAGCTTAGCGGGACTAGCGGGGGGGGTGATGAATGAGCAGTTCTTC.

This clone appeared a few times. The chain joins TRBV11-2 to TRBJ1-2; the match to TRBD1 covers 7 bases. The junction had 8 bases not matched to a gene; V was cut back by 1 base and J by 9 bases. CDR1 is SGHAT, CDR2 FQNNGV, per germline. The CDR3 has 14 residues. CDR3: CASSLARTGRSYTF. CDR3 nucleotides: TGTGCCAGCAGCTTAGCCAGGACAGGAAGAAGCTACACCTTC.

This rearrangement joins TRBV5-1 to TRBJ1-2; 9 bases line up with TRBD1. This CDR3 is built from 18 residues. Germline V gives CDR1 SGHRS, CDR2 YFSETQ. V shed 4 bases and J 0 bases; nucleotides not matched to a gene: 13. This chain's CDR3 is CASSTGQGSYSANYGYTF. CDR3 bases: TGCGCCAGCAGCACCGGACAGGGGAGTTATTCTGCTAACTATGGCTACACCTTC.

The J gene is TRBJ2-3, the V gene TRBV7-9; tentative D call: TRBD2 (6 bases). V lost 5 bases and J 0 bases, leaving 9 bases between the germline ends. CDR1 SEHNR and CDR2 FQNEAQ come from the germline V gene (reference sequence). The CDR3 has 14 residues. The DNA of the CDR3 is TGTGCCAGCAGCCCCGGGAGTAGCACAGATACGCAGTATTTT. Its translation: CASSPGSSTDTQYF.

The chain employs TRBV19 and TRBJ2-1; D not certain. Germline V gene data show CDR1 as LNHDA and CDR2 as SQIVND (reference sequence). The CDR3 covers 13 residues. V lost 3 bases and J lost 9, with 12 bases in between. The DNA of the CDR3 is TGTGCCAGTAGTATCTCCCCCACTGGTGAGCAGTTCTTC. Translation: CASSISPTGEQFF.

The V and J genes are TRBV18 and TRBJ1-6; tentatively, D is TRBD1 (5 bases). The CDR3 runs to 15 residues. The germline V and J ends were trimmed by 2 bases and 6 bases, with 11 bases remaining between them. The germline V gene encodes CDR1 KGHSH and CDR2 LQKENI. This chain's CDR3 is CASSPSAGFNSPLHF. CDR3 nucleotides: TGTGCCAGCTCACCAAGCGCAGGGTTTAATTCACCCCTCCACTTT.

V usage is TRBV18 and J usage is TRBJ1-3; TRBD1 matches at 9 bases. This CDR3 is built from 16 residues. Germline lookup yields CDR1 KGHSH and CDR2 LQKENI. The V and J ends lost 5 bases and 4 bases, in that order; junction bases with no gene match: 9. CDR3 sequence: CASSSTGGVSGNTIYF. CDR3 nucleotide sequence: TGTGCCAGCTCATCGACAGGGGGAGTTTCCGGAAACACCATATATTTT.

The rearrangement links TRBV6-1 to TRBJ2-1, with 15 bases fitting TRBD2. V was clipped by 4 bases and J by 5 bases; unmatched bases: 3. This CDR3 comprises 16 residues. Looked up from germline, CDR1 is MNHNS and CDR2 is SASEGT. CDR3 in DNA: TGTGCCAGCAGTGGGGGACTAGCGGGGGGAAACAATGAGCAGTTCTTC. Amino acids: CASSGGLAGGNNEQFF.